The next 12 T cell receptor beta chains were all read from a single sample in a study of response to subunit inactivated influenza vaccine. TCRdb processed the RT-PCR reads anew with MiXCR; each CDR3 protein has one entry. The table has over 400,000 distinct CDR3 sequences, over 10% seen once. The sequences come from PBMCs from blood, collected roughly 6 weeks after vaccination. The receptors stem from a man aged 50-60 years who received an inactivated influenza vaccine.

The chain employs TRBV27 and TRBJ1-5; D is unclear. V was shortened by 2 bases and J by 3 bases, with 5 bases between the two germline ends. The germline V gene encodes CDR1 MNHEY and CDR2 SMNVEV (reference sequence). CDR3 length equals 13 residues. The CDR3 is CASSLKDNQPQHF. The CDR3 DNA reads TGTGCCAGCAGTTTAAAGGACAATCAGCCCCAGCATTTT.

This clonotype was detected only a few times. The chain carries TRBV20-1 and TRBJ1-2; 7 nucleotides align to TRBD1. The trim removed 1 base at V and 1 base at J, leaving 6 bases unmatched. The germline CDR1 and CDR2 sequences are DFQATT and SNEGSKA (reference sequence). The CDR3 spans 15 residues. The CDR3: CSARVQGVGNYGYTF. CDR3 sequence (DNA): TGCAGTGCTAGAGTGCAGGGGGTTGGTAACTATGGCTACACCTTC.

The CDR3 region is CASSLYGFPRDRGRDANTGELFF. Here the CDR3 DNA reads TGTGCCAGCAGTTTATATGGTTTTCCCCGGGACAGGGGGCGCGACGCGAACACCGGGGAGCTGTTTTTT. This rearrangement joins TRBV28 to TRBJ2-2; 12 positions agree with TRBD1. V lost 1 base to trimming and J lost 0 bases; unmatched junction nucleotides: 18. Germline CDR1 and CDR2: MDHEN and SYDVKM. The CDR3 covers 23 residues.

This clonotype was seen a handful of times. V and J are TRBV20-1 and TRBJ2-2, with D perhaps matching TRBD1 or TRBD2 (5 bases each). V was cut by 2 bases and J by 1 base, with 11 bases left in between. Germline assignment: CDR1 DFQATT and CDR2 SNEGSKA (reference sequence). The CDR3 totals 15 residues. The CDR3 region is CSARPGRVNTGELFF. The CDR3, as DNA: TGCAGTGCTAGACCGGGACGCGTGAACACCGGGGAGCTGTTTTTT.

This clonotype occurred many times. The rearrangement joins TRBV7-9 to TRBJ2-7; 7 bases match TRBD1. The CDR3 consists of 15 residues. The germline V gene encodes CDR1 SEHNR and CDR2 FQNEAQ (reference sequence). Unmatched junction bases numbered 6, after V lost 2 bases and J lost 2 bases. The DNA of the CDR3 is TGTGCCAGCAGCTTATTTGGCGACAGGGCCTACGAGCAGTACTTC. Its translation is CASSLFGDRAYEQYF.

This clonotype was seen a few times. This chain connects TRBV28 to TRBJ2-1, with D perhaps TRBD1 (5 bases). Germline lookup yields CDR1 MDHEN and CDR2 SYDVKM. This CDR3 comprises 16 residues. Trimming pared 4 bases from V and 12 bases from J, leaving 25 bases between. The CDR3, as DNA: TGTGCCAGCAGTTCGCCCCTCAGGGTCAGGCATGATAGGCAGTTCTTC. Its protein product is CASSSPLRVRHDRQFF.

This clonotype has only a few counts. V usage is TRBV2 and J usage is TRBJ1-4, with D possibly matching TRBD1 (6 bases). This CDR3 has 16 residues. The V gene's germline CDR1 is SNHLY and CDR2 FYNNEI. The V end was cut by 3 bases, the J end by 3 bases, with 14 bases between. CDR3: CASSEGGRYANEKLFF. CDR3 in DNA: TGTGCCAGCAGTGAGGGGGGGCGCTATGCTAATGAAAAACTGTTTTTT.

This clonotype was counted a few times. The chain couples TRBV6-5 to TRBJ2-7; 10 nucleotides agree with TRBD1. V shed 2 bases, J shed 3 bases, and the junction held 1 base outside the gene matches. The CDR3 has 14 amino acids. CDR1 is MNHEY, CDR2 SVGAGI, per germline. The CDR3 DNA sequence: TGTGCCAGCAGTTACGGGACAGGGGACTACGAGCAGTACTTC. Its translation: CASSYGTGDYEQYF.

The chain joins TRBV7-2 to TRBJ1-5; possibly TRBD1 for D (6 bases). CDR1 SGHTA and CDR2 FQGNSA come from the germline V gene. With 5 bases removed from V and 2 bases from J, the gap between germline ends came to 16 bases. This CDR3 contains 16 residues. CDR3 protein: CASSPRGAGGNQPQHF. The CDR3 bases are TGTGCCAGCAGCCCCAGGGGCGCGGGTGGCAATCAGCCCCAGCATTTT.

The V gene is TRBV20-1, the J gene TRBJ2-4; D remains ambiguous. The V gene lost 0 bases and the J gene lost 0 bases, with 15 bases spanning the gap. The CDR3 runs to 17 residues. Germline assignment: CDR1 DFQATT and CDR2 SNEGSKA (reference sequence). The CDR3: CSARDRRPNRAKNIQYF. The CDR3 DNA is TGCAGTGCTAGAGATCGGCGGCCAAACAGAGCCAAAAACATTCAGTACTTC.

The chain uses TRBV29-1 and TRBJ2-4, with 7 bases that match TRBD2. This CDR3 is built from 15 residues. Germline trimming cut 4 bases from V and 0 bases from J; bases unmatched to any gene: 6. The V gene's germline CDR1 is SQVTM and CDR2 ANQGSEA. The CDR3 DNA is TGCAGCGTTGTGGGGGGGACCCTAGCCAAAAACATTCAGTACTTC. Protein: CSVVGGTLAKNIQYF.

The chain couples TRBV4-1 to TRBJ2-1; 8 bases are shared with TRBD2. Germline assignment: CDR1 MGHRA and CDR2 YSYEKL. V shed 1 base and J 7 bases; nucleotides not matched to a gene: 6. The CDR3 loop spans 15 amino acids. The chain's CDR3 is CASSQVGGGPNEQFF. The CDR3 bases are TGCGCCAGCAGCCAAGTTGGCGGGGGGCCAAATGAGCAGTTCTTC.